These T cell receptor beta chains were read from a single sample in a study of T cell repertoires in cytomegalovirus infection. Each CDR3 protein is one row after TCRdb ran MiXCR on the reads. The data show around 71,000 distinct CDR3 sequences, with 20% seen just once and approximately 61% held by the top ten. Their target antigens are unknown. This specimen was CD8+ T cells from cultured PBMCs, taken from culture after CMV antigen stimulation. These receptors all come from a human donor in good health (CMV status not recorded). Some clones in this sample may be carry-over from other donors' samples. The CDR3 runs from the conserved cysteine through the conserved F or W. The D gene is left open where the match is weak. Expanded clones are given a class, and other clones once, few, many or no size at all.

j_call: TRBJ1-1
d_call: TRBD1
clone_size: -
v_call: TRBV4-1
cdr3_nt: TGCGCCAGCAGCCAAGCAGGGGGCCTCACTGAAGCTTTCTTT
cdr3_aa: CASSQAGGLTEAFF

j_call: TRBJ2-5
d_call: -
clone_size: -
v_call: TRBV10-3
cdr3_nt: TGTGCCATCAGTGAAGCTTCAGGGTGGGAGACCCAGTACTTC
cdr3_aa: CAISEASGWETQYF

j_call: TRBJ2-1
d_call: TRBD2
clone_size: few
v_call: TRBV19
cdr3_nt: TGTGCCAGTAGTAGAGGGGAGGGCTTGAGCTCCTACAATGAGCAGTTCTTC
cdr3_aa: CASSRGEGLSSYNEQFF

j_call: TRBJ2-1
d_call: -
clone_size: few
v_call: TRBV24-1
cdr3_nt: TGTGCCACCAGTGATAGAGAGGGGCAATACAATGAGCAGTTCTTC
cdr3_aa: CATSDREGQYNEQFF

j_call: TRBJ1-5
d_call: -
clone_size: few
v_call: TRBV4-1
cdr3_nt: TGCGCCAGCAGCCAAGAGGCCGTCCCGCTAGGAGCCCAGCATTTT
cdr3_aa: CASSQEAVPLGAQHF

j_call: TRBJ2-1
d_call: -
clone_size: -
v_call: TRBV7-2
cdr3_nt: TGTGCCAGCAGCTTAAGGTGGAGCTCCTACAATGAGCAGTTCTTC
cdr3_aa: CASSLRWSSYNEQFF

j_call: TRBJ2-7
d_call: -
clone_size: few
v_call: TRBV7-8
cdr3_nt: TGTGCCAGCAGCTTACGGCGCTCCTACGAGCAGTACTTC
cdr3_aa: CASSLRRSYEQYF

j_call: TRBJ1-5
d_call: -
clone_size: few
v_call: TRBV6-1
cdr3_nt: TGTGCAGAAGGGTTGGAGGTTACTCAGCCCCAGCATTTT
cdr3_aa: CAEGLEVTQPQHF

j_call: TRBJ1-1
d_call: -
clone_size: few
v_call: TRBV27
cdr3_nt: TGTGCCAGCAGTTTATTGGGGGGTGGCACTGAAGCTTTCTTT
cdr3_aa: CASSLLGGGTEAFF

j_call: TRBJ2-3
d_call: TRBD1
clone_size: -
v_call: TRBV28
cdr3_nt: TGTGCCAGCAGTTTAGGGACAGGGGGCGCATCAGATACGCAGTATTTT
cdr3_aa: CASSLGTGGASDTQYF

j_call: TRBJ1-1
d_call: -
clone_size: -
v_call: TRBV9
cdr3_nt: TGTGCCAGCAGCGTAGAGGGGAACCCCACTGAAGCTTTCTTT
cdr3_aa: CASSVEGNPTEAFF

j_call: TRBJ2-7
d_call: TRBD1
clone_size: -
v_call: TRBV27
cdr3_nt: TGTGCCAGCAGGTTGACAGGGCTTTTCTCCTACGAGCAGTACTTC
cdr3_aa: CASRLTGLFSYEQYF

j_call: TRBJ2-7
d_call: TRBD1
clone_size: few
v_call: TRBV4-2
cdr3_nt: TGTGCCAGCAGCCGAAAGCGGTTTCGGGACAGCGACTACGAGCAGTACTTC
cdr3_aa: CASSRKRFRDSDYEQYF

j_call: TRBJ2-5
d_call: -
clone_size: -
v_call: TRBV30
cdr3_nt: TGTGCCTGGGGGCCCCCGGCCTCCGGGATGGAGACCCAGTACTTC
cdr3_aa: CAWGPPASGMETQYF

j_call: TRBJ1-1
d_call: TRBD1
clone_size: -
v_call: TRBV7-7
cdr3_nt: TGTGCTAGCAGTTCTCAAGGACAGGGAGGTTCGGGGACTGAAGCTTTCTTT
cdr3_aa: CASSSQGQGGSGTEAFF

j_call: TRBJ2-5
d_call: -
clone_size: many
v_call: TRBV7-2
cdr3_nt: TGTGCCAGCAGCTTAGCGCGGCCGCAATCCTCGGAGACCCAGTACTTC
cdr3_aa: CASSLARPQSSETQYF

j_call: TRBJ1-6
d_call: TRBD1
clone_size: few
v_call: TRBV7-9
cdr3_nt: TGTGCCAGCACCTCAGGGTCCGGGACAGGTCCCGTCAGCTCCTATAATTCACCCCTCCACTTT
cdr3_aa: CASTSGSGTGPVSSYNSPLHF

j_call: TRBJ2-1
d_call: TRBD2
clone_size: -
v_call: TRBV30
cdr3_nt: TGTGCCTGGAGTTGGACTAGCGGGGTATACAATGAGCAGTTCTTC
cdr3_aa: CAWSWTSGVYNEQFF

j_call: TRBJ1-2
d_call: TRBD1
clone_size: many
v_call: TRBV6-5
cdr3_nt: TGTGCCAGCAGCACCCGGGACAGGGGGCCTGTTGACTATGGCTACACCTTC
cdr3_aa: CASSTRDRGPVDYGYTF

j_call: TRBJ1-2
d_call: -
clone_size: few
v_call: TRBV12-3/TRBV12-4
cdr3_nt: TGTGCCAGCAGTTTAATGGAGGGGAACTATGGCTACACCTTC
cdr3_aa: CASSLMEGNYGYTF

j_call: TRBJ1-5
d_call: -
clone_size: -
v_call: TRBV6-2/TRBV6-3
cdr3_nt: TGTGCCAGCAGTTACGGGGTCGGAAATCAGCCCCAGCATTTT
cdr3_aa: CASSYGVGNQPQHF

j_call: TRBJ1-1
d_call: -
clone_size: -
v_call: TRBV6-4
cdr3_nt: TGTGCCAGCAGTGAGGGCAGGTTGGTAGGCACTGAAGCTTTCTTT
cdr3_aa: CASSEGRLVGTEAFF

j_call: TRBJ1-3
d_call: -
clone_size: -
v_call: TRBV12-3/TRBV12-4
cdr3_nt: TGTGCCAGCAGTTTAGCCGGGACTGGAAACACCATATATTTT
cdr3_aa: CASSLAGTGNTIYF

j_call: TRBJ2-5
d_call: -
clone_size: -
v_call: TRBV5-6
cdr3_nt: TGTGCCAGCAGCTTCCGGTTCGATTGGCTTGCGGCTAGGGAGACCCAGTACTTC
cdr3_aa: CASSFRFDWLAARETQYF

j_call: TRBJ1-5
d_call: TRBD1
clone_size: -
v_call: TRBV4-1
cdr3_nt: TGCGCCAGCAGCGGACAGGAGAACGGACAGCCCCAGCATTTT
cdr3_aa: CASSGQENGQPQHF

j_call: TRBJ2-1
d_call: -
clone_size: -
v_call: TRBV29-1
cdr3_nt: TGCAGCGTTGCCCCCCGTGGGGGGCGAGAGAATGAGCAGTTCTTC
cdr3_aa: CSVAPRGGRENEQFF

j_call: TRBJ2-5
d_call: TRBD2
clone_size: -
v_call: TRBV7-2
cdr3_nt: TGTGCCAGCACCTCGGGCGGGGGGGCCCAAGAGACCCAGTACTTC
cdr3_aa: CASTSGGGAQETQYF

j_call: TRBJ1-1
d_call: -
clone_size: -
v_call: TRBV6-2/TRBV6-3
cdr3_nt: TGTGCCAGCAGTTACTCGATCGGCCCAAGGAACACTGAAGCTTTCTTT
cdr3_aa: CASSYSIGPRNTEAFF

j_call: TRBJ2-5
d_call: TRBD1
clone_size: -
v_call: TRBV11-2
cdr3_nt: TGTGCCAGCAGCCAAACAGGGGTGCAGCAAGAGACCCAGTACTTC
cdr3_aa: CASSQTGVQQETQYF

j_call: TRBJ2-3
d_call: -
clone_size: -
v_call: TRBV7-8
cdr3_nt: TGTGCCAGCACTTTTTGGGGACGCACAGATACGCAGTATTTT
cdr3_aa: CASTFWGRTDTQYF

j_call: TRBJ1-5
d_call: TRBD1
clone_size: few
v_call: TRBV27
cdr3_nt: TGTGCCAGCGGGACAGGAATTGGGAATCAGCCCCAGCATTTT
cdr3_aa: CASGTGIGNQPQHF

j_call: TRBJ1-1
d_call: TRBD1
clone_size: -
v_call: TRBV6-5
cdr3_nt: TGTGCCAGCAGTTACGCAACAGGGGAGGTGGACACTGAAGCTTTCTTT
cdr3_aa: CASSYATGEVDTEAFF

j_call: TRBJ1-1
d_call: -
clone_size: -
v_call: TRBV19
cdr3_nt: TGTGCCAGTAGGCAGGGAGGAACTGAAGCTTTCTTT
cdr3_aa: CASRQGGTEAFF

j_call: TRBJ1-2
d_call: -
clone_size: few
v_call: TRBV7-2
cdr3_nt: TGTGCCAGCAGCCCTTATAAAAACTATGGCTACACCTTC
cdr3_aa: CASSPYKNYGYTF

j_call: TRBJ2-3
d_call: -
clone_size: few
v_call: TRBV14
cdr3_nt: TGTGCCAGCAGCCAGGTCGGGGGGCTAGGGGATACGCAGTATTTT
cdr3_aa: CASSQVGGLGDTQYF

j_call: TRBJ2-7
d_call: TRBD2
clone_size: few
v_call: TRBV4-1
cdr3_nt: TGTGCCAGCAGCCAAGATGGTATCCAGCGGGGGGACGAGCAGTACTTC
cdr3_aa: CASSQDGIQRGDEQYF

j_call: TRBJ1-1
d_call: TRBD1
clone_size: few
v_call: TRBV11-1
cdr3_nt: TGTGCCAGCAGCTTAGGGGACAGGTTGGCCCCGGTACGGTTGAACACTGAAGCTTTCTTT
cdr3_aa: CASSLGDRLAPVRLNTEAFF

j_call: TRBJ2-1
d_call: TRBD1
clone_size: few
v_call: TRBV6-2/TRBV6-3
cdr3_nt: TGTGCCAGCAGTTCAGGGGGCACCTACAATGAGCAGTTCTTC
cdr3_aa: CASSSGGTYNEQFF

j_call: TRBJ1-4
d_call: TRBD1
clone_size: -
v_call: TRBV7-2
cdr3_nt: TGTGCCAGCAGCTTAGCGCGGACAGGGGTGGCTAATGAAAAACTGTTTTTT
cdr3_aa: CASSLARTGVANEKLFF

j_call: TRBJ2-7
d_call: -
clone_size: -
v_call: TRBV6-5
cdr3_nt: TGTGCCAGCAGGCAGGGGGGACCCTACGAGCAGTACTTC
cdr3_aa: CASRQGGPYEQYF

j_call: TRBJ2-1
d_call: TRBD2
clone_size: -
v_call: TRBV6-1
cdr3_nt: TGTGCCAGCAGTGGGGCTAGCGGGAGGGATGAGCAGTTCTTC
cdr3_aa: CASSGASGRDEQFF

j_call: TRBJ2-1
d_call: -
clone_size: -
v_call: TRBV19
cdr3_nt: TGTGCCAGTAGTATAGTCTCGGACAATGAGCAGTTCTTC
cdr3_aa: CASSIVSDNEQFF

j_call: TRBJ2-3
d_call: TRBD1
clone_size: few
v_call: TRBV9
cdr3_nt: TGTGCCAGCAGCGTAAGGACAGGGGATTCGTCCACAGATACGCAGTATTTT
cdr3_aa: CASSVRTGDSSTDTQYF

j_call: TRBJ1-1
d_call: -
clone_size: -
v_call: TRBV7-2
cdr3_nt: TGTGCCAGCAGCACGGGACCTTATATCACTGAAGCTTTCTTT
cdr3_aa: CASSTGPYITEAFF

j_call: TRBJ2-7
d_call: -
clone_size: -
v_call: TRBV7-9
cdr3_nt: TGTGCCAGCGAGGGGCTCTCCTACGAGCAGTACTTC
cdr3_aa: CASEGLSYEQYF

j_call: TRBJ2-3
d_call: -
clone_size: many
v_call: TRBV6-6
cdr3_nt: TGTGCCAGCAGTTTCAGGGGCGGCACAGATACGCAGTATTTT
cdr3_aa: CASSFRGGTDTQYF

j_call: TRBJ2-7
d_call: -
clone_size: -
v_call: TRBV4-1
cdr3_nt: TGCGCCAGCAGCCAAGATCCACAGGTCGCCATCCACGAGCAGTACTTC
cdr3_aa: CASSQDPQVAIHEQYF

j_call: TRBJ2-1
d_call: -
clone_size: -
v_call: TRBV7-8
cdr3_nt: TGTGCCAGCAGCCCACTCGGGGGCTCCTACAATGAGCAGTTCTTC
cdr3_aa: CASSPLGGSYNEQFF

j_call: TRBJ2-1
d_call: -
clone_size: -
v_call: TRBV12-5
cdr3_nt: TGTGCTAGTGGCCACCCAGGGACCTACAATGAGCAGTTCTTC
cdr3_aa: CASGHPGTYNEQFF

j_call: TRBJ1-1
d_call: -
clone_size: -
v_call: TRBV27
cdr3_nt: TGTGCCAGCAGAGCTAGACAGAGCACTGAAGCTTTCTTT
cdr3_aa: CASRARQSTEAFF

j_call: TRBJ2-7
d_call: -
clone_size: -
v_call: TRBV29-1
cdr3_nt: TGCAGCGTTGAGCGAGGAATCGACGAGCAGTACTTC
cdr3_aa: CSVERGIDEQYF

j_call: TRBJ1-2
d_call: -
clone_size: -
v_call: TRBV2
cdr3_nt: TGTGCCAGCAGTGAGGAAGATGGCTACACCTTC
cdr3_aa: CASSEEDGYTF

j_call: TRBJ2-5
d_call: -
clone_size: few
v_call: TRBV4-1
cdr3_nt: TGCGCCAGCAGCCACGAGGAGGAGCGGACCCAGTACTTC
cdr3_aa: CASSHEEERTQYF

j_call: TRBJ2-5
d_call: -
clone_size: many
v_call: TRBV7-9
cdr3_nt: TGTGCCAGCAGCTTACAGACCAGACGAGAGACCCAGTACTTC
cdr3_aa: CASSLQTRRETQYF

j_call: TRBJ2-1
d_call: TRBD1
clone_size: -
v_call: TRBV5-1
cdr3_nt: TGCGCCAGCAGCCTTACCACAGGGGGCAATGAGCAGTTCTTC
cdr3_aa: CASSLTTGGNEQFF

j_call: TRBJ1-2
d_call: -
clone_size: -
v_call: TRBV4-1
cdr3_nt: TGCGCCAGCAGCCAAGAGGAATGGGAACAGGGAGGTTGGGGCTACACCTTC
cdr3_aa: CASSQEEWEQGGWGYTF

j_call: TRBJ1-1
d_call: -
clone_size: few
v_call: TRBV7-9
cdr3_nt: TGTGCCAGCAGCCCGGGTGGGGAGGGGGCTTTCTTT
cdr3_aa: CASSPGGEGAFF